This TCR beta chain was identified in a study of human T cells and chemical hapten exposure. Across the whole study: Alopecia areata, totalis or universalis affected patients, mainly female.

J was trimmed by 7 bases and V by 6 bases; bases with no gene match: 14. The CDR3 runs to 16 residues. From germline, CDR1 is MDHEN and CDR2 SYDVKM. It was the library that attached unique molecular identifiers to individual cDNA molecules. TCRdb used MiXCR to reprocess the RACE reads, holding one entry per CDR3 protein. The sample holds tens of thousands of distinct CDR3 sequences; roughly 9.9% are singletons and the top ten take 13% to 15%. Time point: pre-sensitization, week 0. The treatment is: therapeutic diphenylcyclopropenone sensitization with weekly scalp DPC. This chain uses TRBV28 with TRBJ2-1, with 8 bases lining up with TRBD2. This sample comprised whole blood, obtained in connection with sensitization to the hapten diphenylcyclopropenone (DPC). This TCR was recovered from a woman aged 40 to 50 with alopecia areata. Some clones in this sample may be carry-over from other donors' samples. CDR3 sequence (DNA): TGTGCCAGCAGCCAACCGGACACCGGGGGGGAGAATGAGCAGTTCTTC. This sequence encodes CASSQPDTGGENEQFF.